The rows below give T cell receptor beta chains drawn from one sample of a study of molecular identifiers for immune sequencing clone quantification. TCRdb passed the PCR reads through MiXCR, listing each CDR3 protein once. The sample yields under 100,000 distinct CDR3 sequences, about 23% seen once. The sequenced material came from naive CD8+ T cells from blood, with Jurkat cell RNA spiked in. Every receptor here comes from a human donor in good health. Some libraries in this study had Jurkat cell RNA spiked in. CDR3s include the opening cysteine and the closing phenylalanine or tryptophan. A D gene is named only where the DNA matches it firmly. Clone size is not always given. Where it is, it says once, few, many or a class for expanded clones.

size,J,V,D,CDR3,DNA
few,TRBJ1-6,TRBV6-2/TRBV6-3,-,CASSYLDSPLHF,TGTGCCAGCAGCTATTTGGATTCACCCCTCCACTTT
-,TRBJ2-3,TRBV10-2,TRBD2,CASSAPNSGGPTDTQYF,TGCGCCAGCAGTGCCCCGAATAGCGGGGGGCCCACCGATACGCAGTATTTT
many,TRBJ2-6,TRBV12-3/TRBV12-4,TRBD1,CASSPTGAGANVLTF,TGTGCCAGCAGTCCCACAGGGGCTGGGGCCAACGTCCTGACTTTC
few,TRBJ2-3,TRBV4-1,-,CASSQDGTDQGDTQYF,TGCGCCAGCAGCCAAGATGGAACCGACCAAGGAGATACGCAGTATTTT
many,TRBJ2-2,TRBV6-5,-,CASSPVAGELFF,TGTGCCAGCAGCCCGGTGGCCGGGGAGCTGTTTTTT
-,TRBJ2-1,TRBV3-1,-,CASSGNPGQLPYNEQFF,TGTGCCAGCAGCGGGAACCCGGGACAACTCCCCTACAATGAGCAGTTCTTC
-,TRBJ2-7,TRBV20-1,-,CSARGQGSYEQYF,TGCAGTGCTAGAGGTCAGGGAAGTTACGAGCAGTACTTC
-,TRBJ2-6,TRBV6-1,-,CASSAEGAGANVLTF,TGTGCCAGCAGTGCCGAAGGCGCTGGGGCCAACGTCCTGACTTTC
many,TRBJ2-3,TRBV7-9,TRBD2,CASSFTREGTDTQYF,TGTGCCAGCAGCTTTACGCGGGAGGGCACAGATACGCAGTATTTT
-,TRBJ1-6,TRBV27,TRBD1,CASSSGQGWSPLHF,TGTGCCAGCAGCTCGGGACAGGGCTGGTCACCCCTCCACTTT
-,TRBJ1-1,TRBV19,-,CASSIEGTEAFF,TGTGCCAGTAGTATTGAGGGAACTGAAGCTTTCTTT
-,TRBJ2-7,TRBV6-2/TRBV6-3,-,CASSYSGTGNYEQYF,TGTGCCAGCAGTTACTCAGGGACTGGCAACTACGAGCAGTACTTC
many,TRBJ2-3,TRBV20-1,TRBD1,CSATLTPGTGFTDTQYF,TGCAGTGCTACCCTCACTCCCGGGACAGGATTCACAGATACGCAGTATTTT
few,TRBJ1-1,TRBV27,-,CASSPRTGTEAFF,TGTGCCAGCAGTCCCCGGACGGGCACTGAAGCTTTCTTT
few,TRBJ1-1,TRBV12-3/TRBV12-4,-,CASSTNTEAFF,TGTGCCAGCAGCACGAACACTGAAGCTTTCTTT
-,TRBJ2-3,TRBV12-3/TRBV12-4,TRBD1,CATRGSTDTQYF,TGTGCCACCAGGGGGAGCACAGATACGCAGTATTTT
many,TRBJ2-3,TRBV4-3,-,CASSQDRVADTQYF,TGCGCCAGCAGCCAAGATAGGGTAGCAGATACGCAGTATTTT
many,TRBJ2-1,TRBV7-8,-,CASSLFVSSYNEQFF,TGTGCCAGCAGCTTATTCGTGAGCTCCTACAATGAGCAGTTCTTC
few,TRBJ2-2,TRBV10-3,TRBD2,CAISEYSGGVTGELFF,TGTGCCATCAGTGAATATAGCGGGGGGGTCACCGGGGAGCTGTTTTTT
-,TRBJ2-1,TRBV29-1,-,CSVFNDGQFF,TGCAGCGTGTTCAATGATGGGCAGTTCTTC
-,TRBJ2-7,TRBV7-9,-,CASSPSGETPLYEQYF,TGTGCCAGCAGCCCCTCGGGCGAGACACCACTTTACGAGCAGTACTTC
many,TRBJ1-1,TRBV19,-,CASSTVPPTEAFF,TGTGCCAGTAGTACGGTACCTCCCACTGAAGCTTTCTTT
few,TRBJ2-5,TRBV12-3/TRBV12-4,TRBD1,CASRARDRGRRETQYF,TGTGCCAGCAGGGCCCGGGACAGGGGGCGCCGGGAGACCCAGTACTTC
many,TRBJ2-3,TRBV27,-,CASSFGDWDTQYF,TGTGCCAGCAGTTTCGGTGACTGGGATACGCAGTATTTT
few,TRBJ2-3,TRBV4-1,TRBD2,CASSQEGLAGASTQYF,TGCGCCAGCAGCCAAGAAGGACTAGCGGGAGCGTCTACGCAGTATTTT
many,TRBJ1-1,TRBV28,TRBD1,CASTHGQGYTEAFF,TGTGCCAGCACCCACGGACAGGGATACACTGAAGCTTTCTTT